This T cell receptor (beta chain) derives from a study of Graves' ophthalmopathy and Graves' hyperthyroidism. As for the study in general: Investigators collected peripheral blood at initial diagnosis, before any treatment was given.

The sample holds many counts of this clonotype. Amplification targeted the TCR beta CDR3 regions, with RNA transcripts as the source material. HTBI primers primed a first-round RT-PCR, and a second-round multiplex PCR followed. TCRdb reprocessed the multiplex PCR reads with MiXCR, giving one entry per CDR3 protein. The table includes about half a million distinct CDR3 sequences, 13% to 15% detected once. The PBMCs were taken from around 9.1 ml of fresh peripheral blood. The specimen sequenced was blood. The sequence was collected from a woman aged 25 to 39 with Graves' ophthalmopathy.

DNA of the CDR3: TGCGCCAGCAGCACGCACACAGGGAACACCGGGGAGCTGTTTTTT. This codes for CASSTHTGNTGELFF. This chain connects TRBV4-1 to TRBJ2-2; a weak D match, TRBD1 (5 bases). Germline lookup yields CDR1 MGHRA and CDR2 YSYEKL. V dropped 5 bases and J dropped 1 base, with 11 bases sitting between them. This CDR3 contains 15 residues.